Listed below are T cell receptor beta chains from one sample, sequenced in a study of graft-versus-host responses after intestinal transplantation. Data came from immunoSEQ multiplex PCR; TCRdb stores just in-frame clones and leaves some out. The sample has under 85,000 clones, 90% seen once. Which antigens these TCRs recognize remains unknown. The source was unstimulated CD8+ T cells sorted from spleen or lymph node cells, collected before intestinal transplant. These receptors were collected from a human donor who received an intestinal transplant. CDR3s include the opening cysteine and the closing phenylalanine or tryptophan. Fields, in order: J gene, clone size, V gene, CDR3 protein. Size values are once, few and many counts, or a class for expanded clones, and some rows have none.

j_call: TRBJ1-1; clone_size: .; v_call: TRBV7-9; cdr3_aa: CASIEKGVGTEAFF
j_call: TRBJ1-2; clone_size: .; v_call: TRBV7-9; cdr3_aa: CASSSGGNGYTF
j_call: TRBJ1-5; clone_size: .; v_call: TRBV7-2; cdr3_aa: CASSLAPFQPQHF
j_call: TRBJ2-7; clone_size: few; v_call: TRBV6-5; cdr3_aa: CASRSNTEQYF
j_call: TRBJ2-7; clone_size: .; v_call: TRBV6-1; cdr3_aa: CAIPLRDSETYEQYF
j_call: TRBJ2-3; clone_size: once; v_call: TRBV6-1; cdr3_aa: CASSAGGGANADTQYF
j_call: .; clone_size: .; v_call: TRBV7-9; cdr3_aa: CASSKPPGQGSYEQYF
j_call: TRBJ2-7; clone_size: .; v_call: TRBV9; cdr3_aa: CASSVDGTSGGPTYEQYF
j_call: TRBJ2-7; clone_size: .; v_call: TRBV13; cdr3_aa: CASSLGERLGTEQYF
j_call: TRBJ2-7; clone_size: .; v_call: TRBV6-1; cdr3_aa: CASSEGAGGVDEQYF
j_call: TRBJ1-1; clone_size: .; v_call: TRBV19; cdr3_aa: CASSPQGSYAEAFF
j_call: TRBJ2-5; clone_size: .; v_call: TRBV13; cdr3_aa: CASGYRGAETQYF
j_call: TRBJ1-1; clone_size: .; v_call: TRBV5-1; cdr3_aa: CASSLDPGQGNTEAFF
j_call: TRBJ2-1; clone_size: .; v_call: TRBV29-1; cdr3_aa: CSVDRAGTGRNEQFF
j_call: TRBJ2-3; clone_size: once; v_call: TRBV2; cdr3_aa: CATGIAGDTDTQYF
j_call: TRBJ2-7; clone_size: .; v_call: TRBV11-2; cdr3_aa: CASSLEVQDEQYF
j_call: TRBJ2-7; clone_size: .; v_call: TRBV5-6; cdr3_aa: CASSFGLGAGEQYF
j_call: TRBJ2-5; clone_size: many; v_call: TRBV7-2; cdr3_aa: CASSLGRSTVQETQYF
j_call: TRBJ1-1; clone_size: .; v_call: TRBV27; cdr3_aa: CASSLSGLFTEAFF
j_call: TRBJ2-7; clone_size: .; v_call: TRBV13; cdr3_aa: CASSPQLGPVLYEQYF
j_call: TRBJ2-2; clone_size: .; v_call: TRBV19; cdr3_aa: CASSIGGTGELFF
j_call: TRBJ1-4; clone_size: .; v_call: TRBV27; cdr3_aa: CASSPFQQATNEKLFF